This T cell receptor (beta chain) was captured in a study of T-cell reconstitution after alpha-beta-depleted transplantation in children. For TCRbeta, the library was prepared with unique molecular identifiers. TCRdb fed the PCR reads into MiXCR, producing one record per CDR3 protein. The data show some 240,000 distinct CDR3 sequences, with more than 7.5% seen just once and roughly 5.1% held by the top ten. In its sample, this clonotype was seen many times. The V gene end was trimmed by 1 base and the J gene end by 5 bases; junction bases not matched to a gene: 10. Germline values: CDR1 DFQATT, CDR2 SNEGSKA (reference sequence). This CDR3 has 16 residues.

The chain uses TRBV20-1 and TRBJ1-4, with 7 bases identical to TRBD1. The receptor was derived from a human donor who donated a stem cell graft to a child with SCID. The sequencing here drew on PBMCs from the stem cell graft donor, taken from the stem cell graft. The CDR3 DNA reads TGCAGTGCTAGAGGCCCCACAGACAGGGCGAATGAAAAACTGTTTTTT. Its translation: CSARGPTDRANEKLFF.